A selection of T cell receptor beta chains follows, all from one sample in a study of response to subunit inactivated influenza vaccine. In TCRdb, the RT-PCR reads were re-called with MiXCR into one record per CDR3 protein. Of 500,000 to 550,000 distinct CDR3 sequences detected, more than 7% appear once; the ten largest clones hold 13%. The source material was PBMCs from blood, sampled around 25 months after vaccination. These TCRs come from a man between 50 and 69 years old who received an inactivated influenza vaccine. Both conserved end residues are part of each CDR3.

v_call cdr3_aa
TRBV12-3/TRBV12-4 CASSIARTRDEQFF
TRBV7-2 CASSFQGFEQYF
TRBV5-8 CASSKPGGYGSYEQYF
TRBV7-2 CASSPRPSDTQYF
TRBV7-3 CASSLVGGPGNEQFF
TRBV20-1 CSAGQGAAQPQHF
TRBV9 CASSVELNAGSYNSPLHF
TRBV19 CACTGTGGANSPLHF
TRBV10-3 CAISESKNRASYEQYF
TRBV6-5 CASGQNYEQYF
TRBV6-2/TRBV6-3 CASSYSFNEQFF
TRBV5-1 CASSDGQGGMTDTQYF
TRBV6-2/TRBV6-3 CASSYGRSTEAFF
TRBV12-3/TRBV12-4 CASSLTGISYEQYF
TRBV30 CAWSRGQGAEKLFF
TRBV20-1 CSAREGLGAQYF
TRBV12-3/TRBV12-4 CASSGWGTNNSPLHF
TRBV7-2 CASSVDRGEETQYF
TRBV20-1 CSARSQVGETQYF
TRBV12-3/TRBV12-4 CASSFGVGRALNEQFF
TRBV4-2 CASSQDHATITDTQYF
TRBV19 CASSEGQGFNEQFF
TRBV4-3 CASSVGWEVGNQPQHF
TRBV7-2 CASSLAPQYNEQFF